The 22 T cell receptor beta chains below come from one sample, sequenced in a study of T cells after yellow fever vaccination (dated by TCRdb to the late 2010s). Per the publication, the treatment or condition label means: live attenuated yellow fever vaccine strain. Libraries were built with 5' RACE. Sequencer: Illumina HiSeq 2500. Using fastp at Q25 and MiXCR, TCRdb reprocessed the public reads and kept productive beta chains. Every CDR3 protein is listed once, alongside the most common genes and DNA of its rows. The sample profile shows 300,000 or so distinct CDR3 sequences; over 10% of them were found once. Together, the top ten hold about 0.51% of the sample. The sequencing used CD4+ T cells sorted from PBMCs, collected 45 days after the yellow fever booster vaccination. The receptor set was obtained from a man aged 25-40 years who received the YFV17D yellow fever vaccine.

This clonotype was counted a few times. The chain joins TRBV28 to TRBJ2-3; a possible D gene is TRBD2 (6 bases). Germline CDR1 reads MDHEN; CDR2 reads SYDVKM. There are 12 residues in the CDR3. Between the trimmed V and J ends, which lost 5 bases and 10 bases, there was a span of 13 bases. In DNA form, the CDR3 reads TGTGCCAGCAGTCCGGCGGGGCAGGCGCAGTATTTT. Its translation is CASSPAGQAQYF.

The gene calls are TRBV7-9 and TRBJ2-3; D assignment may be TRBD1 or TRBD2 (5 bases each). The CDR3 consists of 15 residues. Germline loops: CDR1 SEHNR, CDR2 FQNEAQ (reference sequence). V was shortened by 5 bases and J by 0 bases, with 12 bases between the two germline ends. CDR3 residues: CASSPGASSTDTQYF. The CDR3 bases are TGTGCCAGCAGCCCCGGGGCGTCTAGCACAGATACGCAGTATTTT.

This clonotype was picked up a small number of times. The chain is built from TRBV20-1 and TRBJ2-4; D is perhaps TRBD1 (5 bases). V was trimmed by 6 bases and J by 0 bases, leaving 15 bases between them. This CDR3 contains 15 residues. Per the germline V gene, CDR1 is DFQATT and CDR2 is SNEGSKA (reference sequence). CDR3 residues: CSAFGQDLAKNIQYF. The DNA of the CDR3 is TGCAGTGCCTTTGGACAAGACCTAGCCAAAAACATTCAGTACTTC.

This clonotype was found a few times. This CDR3 is CATSEGARNEQFF. DNA of the CDR3: TGTGCCACCAGTGAGGGGGCTCGGAATGAGCAGTTCTTC. The rearrangement joins TRBV24-1 to TRBJ2-1, with D possibly TRBD1 on 6 matching bases. The length of the CDR3 is 13 residues. Trimming cost V 4 bases and J 7 bases, with 10 bases left between them. Germline V gene sequence: CDR1 KGHDR, CDR2 SFDVKD.

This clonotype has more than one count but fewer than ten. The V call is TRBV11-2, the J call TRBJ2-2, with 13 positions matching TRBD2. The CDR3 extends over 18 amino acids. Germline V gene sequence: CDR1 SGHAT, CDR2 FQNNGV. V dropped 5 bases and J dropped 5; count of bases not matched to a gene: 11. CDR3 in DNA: TGTGCCAGCAGCCGTGGTACTAGCGGGAGGGCCGGTACCGGGGAGCTGTTTTTT. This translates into CASSRGTSGRAGTGELFF.

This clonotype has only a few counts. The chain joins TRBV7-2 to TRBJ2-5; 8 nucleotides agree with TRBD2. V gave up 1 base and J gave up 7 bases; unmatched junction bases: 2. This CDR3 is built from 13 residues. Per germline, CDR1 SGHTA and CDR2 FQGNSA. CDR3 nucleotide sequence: TGTGCCAGCAGCTTAGTCCGGGAGGGGACCCAGTACTTC. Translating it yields CASSLVREGTQYF.

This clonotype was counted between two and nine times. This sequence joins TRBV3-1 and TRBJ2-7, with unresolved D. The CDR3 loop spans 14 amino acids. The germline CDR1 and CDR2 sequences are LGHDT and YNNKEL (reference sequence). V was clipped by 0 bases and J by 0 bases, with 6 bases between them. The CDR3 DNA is TGTGCCAGCAGCCAAGATCGGAACTCCTACGAGCAGTACTTC. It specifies CASSQDRNSYEQYF.

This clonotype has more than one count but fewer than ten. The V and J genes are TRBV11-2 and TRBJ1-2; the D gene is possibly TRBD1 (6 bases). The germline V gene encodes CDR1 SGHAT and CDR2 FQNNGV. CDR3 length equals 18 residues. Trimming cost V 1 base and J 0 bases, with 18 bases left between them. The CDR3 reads CASSLGSFGDTSNYGYTF. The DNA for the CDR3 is TGTGCCAGCAGCTTAGGATCGTTTGGGGACACTTCTAACTATGGCTACACCTTC.

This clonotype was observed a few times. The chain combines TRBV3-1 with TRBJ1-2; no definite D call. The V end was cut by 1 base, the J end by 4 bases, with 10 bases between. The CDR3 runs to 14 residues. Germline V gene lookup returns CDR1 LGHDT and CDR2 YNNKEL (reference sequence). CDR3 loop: CASSQVTGPYGYTF. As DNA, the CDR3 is TGTGCCAGCAGCCAAGTCACCGGACCCTATGGCTACACCTTC.

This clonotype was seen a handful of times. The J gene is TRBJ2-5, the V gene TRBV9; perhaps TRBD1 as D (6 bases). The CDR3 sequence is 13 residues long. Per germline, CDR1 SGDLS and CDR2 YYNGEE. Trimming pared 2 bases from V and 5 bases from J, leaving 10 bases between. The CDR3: CASSVEQGETQYF. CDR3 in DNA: TGTGCCAGCAGCGTTGAACAGGGTGAGACCCAGTACTTC.

The CDR3 nucleotides are TGCGCCAGCAGCTTGGCCTCACCGCCTCGGTACGAGCAGTACTTC. Translation: CASSLASPPRYEQYF. The V call is TRBV5-1, the J call TRBJ2-7; D unresolved. This CDR3 spans 15 amino acids. The V gene lost 0 bases and the J gene lost 4 bases, with 14 bases spanning the gap. Germline V lookup: CDR1 SGHRS, CDR2 YFSETQ. Full variable domain (missing parts from reference TRBV5-1 and TRBJ2-7): KAGVTQTPRYLIKTRGQQVTLSCSPISGHRSVSWYQQTPGQGLQFLFEYFSETQRNKGNFPGRFSGRQFSNSRSEMNVSTLELGDSALYLCASSLASPPRYEQYFGPGTRLTVT.

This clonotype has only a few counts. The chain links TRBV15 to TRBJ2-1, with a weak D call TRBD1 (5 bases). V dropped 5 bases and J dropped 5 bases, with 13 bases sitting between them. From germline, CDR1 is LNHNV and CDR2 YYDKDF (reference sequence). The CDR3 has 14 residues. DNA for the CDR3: TGTGCCACCAGCCGACAGATAGAAGACAATGAGCAGTTCTTC. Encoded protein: CATSRQIEDNEQFF.

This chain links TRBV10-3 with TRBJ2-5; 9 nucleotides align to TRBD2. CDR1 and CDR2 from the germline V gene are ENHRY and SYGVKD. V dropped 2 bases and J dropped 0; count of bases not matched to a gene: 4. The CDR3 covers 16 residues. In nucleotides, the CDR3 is TGTGCCATCAGTGAGCCTAGCGGGGCTCACCAAGAGACCCAGTACTTC. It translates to CAISEPSGAHQETQYF.

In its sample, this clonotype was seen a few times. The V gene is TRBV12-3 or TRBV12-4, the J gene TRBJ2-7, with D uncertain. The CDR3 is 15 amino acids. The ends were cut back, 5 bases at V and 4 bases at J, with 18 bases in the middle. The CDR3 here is CASSIWVGLEYEQYF. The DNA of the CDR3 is TGTGCCAGCAGTATCTGGGTTGGGCTTGAGTACGAGCAGTACTTC.

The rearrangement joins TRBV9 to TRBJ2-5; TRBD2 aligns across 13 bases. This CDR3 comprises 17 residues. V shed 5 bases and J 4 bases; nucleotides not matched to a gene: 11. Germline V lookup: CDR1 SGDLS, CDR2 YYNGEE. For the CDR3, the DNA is TGTGCCAGCAGTCCAGGTCCGACTAGCGGGAGGACAGAGACCCAGTACTTC. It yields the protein CASSPGPTSGRTETQYF. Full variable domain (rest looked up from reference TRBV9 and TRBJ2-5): DSGVTQTPKHLITATGQRVTLRCSPRSGDLSVYWYQQSLDQGLQFLIQYYNGEERAKGNILERFSAQQFPDLHSELNLSSLELGDSALYFCASSPGPTSGRTETQYFGPGTRLLVL.

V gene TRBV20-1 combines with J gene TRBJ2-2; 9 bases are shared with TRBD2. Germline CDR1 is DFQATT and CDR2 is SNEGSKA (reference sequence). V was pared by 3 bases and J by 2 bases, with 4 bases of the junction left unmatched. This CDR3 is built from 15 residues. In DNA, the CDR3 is TGCAGTGCTAGCGCTAGCGGGATAAACACCGGGGAGCTGTTTTTT. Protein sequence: CSASASGINTGELFF.

This CDR3 reads CSAHSGNTIYF. As DNA, the CDR3 is TGCAGTGCTCACTCTGGAAACACCATATATTTT. The chain links TRBV20-1 to TRBJ1-3; D is unclear. V shed 5 bases and J shed 0 bases, with 2 bases lying between them. From germline, CDR1 is DFQATT and CDR2 SNEGSKA (reference sequence). The CDR3 totals 11 residues.

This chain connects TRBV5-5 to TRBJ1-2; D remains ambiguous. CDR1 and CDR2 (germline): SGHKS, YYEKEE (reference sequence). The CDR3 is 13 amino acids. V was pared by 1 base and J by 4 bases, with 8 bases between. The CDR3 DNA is TGTGCCAGCAGCTTGATGGGTTCCTATGGCTACACCTTC. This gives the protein CASSLMGSYGYTF.

The CDR3 DNA sequence: TGTGCCAGCAGCCGGGACCTCTATAATTCACCCCTCCACTTT. It encodes CASSRDLYNSPLHF. The V call is TRBV4-2, the J call TRBJ1-6; a possible D gene is TRBD1 (5 bases). The CDR3 sequence is 14 residues long. V was clipped by 4 bases and J by 3 bases, with 7 bases between them. From germline, CDR1 is LGHNA and CDR2 YNFKEQ.

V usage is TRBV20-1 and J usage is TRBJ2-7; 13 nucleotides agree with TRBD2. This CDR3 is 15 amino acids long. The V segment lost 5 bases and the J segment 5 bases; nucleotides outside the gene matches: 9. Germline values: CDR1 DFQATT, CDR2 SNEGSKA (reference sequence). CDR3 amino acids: CSAHKLAGGPNEQYF. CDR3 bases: TGCAGTGCTCACAAACTAGCGGGAGGGCCTAACGAGCAGTACTTC.

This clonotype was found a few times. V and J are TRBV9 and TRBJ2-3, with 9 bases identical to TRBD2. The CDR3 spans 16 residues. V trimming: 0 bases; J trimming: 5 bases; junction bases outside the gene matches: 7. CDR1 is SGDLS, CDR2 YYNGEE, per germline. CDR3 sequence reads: CASSVVGGRAGDTQYF. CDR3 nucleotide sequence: TGTGCCAGCAGCGTAGTCGGCGGGAGGGCCGGAGATACGCAGTATTTT.

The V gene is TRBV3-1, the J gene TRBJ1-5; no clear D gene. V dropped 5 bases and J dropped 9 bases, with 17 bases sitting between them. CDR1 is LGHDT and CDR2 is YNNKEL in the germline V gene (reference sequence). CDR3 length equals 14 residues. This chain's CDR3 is CASSFRKEGGPQHF. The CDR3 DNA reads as TGTGCCAGCAGCTTCCGAAAGGAGGGAGGGCCCCAGCATTTT.